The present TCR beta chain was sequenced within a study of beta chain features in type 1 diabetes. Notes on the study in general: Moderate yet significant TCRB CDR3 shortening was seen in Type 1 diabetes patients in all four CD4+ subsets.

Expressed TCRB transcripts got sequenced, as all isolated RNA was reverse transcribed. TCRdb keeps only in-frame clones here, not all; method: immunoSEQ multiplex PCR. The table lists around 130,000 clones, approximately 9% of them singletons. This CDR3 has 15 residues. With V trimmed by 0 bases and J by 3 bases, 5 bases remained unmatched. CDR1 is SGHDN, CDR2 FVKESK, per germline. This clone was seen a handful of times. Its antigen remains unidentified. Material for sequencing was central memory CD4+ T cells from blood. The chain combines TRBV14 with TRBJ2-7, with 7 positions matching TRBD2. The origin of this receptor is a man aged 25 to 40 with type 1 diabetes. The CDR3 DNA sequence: TGTGCCAGCAGCCAAGATTGGGCTAGCGGCTACGAGCAGTACTTC. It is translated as CASSQDWASGYEQYF.